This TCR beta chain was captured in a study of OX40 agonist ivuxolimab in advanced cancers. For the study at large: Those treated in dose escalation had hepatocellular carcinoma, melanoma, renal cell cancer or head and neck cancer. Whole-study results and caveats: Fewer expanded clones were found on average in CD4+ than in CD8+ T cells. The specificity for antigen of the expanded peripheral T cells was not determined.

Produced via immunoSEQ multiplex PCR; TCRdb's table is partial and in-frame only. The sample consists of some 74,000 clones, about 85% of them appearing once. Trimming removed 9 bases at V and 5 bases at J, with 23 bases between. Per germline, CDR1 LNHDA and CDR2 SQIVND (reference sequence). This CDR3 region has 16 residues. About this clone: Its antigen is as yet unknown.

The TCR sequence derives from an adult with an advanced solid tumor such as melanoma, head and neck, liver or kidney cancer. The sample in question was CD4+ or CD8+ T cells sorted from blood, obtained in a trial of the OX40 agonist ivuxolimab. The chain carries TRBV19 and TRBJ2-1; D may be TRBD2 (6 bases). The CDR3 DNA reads TGTGCCAGCTCGCCGGGAGCAGGTTTGGGGAACAATGAGCAGTTCTTC. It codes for CASSPGAGLGNNEQFF.